This paragraph reports one T cell receptor (beta chain). The clone's antigen remains unknown. Base qualities are missing; no much larger clone stands one base away. Two rounds of multiplex PCR were performed to amplify the TCR beta CDR3 region from genomic DNA. The first PCR round used primers specific to each TRBV and TRBJ gene, and the primer sequences were filed in Chinese patent CN105087789A. The second PCR round used universal primers. The Roche High Pure PCR Template Preparation Kit was used to extract genomic DNA from the frozen PBMCs. Paired-end sequencing with 151 bp reads was performed on the libraries using an Illumina HiSeq 3000. On the study's bioinformatics: CutAdapt was used to discard raw reads that did not contain the multiplex PCR primer sequences. Using PEAR, the high-quality paired reads were merged into contigs. By aligning each contig to reference sequences, MiXCR assigned the TRB V, D and J gene segments to that contig. To remove sequencing errors, CDR3 sequences were clustered according to base quality and sequence similarity. Diversity was calculated as Shannon entropy divided by the natural log of the number of productive TCR sequences. Clonality was defined as one minus Shannon entropy divided by the natural log of the number of unique clonotypes. Using the Youden index from ROC curves, the researchers picked the repertoire-metric cut-offs for progression-free survival, and all analyses were carried out in R 3.5.3. TCRdb itself trimmed the public reads at Q25 with fastp, ran MiXCR and retained productive beta chains. Rows matching on CDR3 protein sequence are summarized as one entry with the most common DNA and genes. The V and J calls reflect TCRdb's pipeline rather than the authors' work. The sample table lists more than 30,000 distinct CDR3 sequences, 35% to 45% of them with a count of one. The top ten clonotypes cover 15% to 17% of the sample.

No patient had a history of other malignancies or prior chemotherapy or radiotherapy, and all had node-negative disease on CT and PET/CT. At each of two time points, around 6.5 milliliters of peripheral venous blood were collected in EDTA tubes. Ficoll-Paque Plus density-gradient centrifugation was used to isolate PBMCs. Right after collection, samples were kept at -80 degrees C until analysis. This sample stems from a study of prognosis after radiotherapy for stage I lung cancer (dated by TCRdb to the early 2020s). Background on the whole study: Over 15 stage I NSCLC patients were enrolled in Nanjing, China, between 2018 and January 2019. Over twelve of the patients were found to have newly diagnosed primary stage I lung tumors, and four or five were living with oligometastatic NSCLC after surgical resection of the primary tumor. All patients were regarded as medically inoperable, because of comorbidities in over 10 patients and refusal of surgery in several patients. The cohort was made up of 10 to 15 men and over 5 women, with a median age of roughly 79 years and an age range of roughly 53 to 90 years. On tumor histology, around twelve patients had adenocarcinoma and 6 to 8 had squamous cell carcinoma. SBRT was delivered in 3 to 5 fractions with a biologically effective dose of at least 100 Gy, and image-guided IMRT or VMAT was used for delivery. SBRT was not combined with any concurrent therapy in any patient. About 20% of the 19 patients developed distant metastases after SBRT, at a median of about 7 months; the other 15 showed no significant progression. This study profiled peripheral blood TCR beta repertoires from stage I NSCLC patients before and after stereotactic body radiotherapy and linked the repertoires to distant failure. The study sequenced roughly 40 blood samples from some 19 patients, one before and one after SBRT per patient.

The paper as a whole reports these results and caveats: The study was limited by the small cohort and short follow-up, and independent validation of the study findings is required. Differences in TRBV and TRBJ usage frequencies by metastasis status were reportedly observed in two V genes at baseline and in 10 or so V and two J genes after SBRT. Post-SBRT Shannon entropy and its change from baseline were lower in patients who developed distant metastases; baseline Shannon entropy was not associated with metastases. After SBRT, the number of unique TCR clones decreased (median about 9,100 before versus 6,000 to 7,000 after; Wilcoxon paired P=0.011). None of the reported P values were adjusted for multiple comparisons. Tumor specificity of expanded TCR clones was not determined.

From the germline V gene, CDR1 is MNHNS and CDR2 is SASEGT. V gives up 8 bases and J gives up 4 bases, and the segment between their germline ends measures 24 bases. The CDR3 has 16 amino acids, counting the end cysteine and phenylalanine. The DNA shown is the 48-base CDR3, in frame from base 1. The rearranged segments are TRBV6-1 and TRBJ2-7; the D gene is unclear. The material was PBMCs, obtained before or after stereotactic body radiation therapy (not recorded which). This TCR was recovered from a donor of 50 years or more with non-small cell lung cancer. The CDR3 region: CASSLTPEGVGYEQYF. Read as DNA, the sequence is TGTGCCAGCTCCCTGACCCCGGAAGGTGTGGGATACGAGCAGTACTTC.